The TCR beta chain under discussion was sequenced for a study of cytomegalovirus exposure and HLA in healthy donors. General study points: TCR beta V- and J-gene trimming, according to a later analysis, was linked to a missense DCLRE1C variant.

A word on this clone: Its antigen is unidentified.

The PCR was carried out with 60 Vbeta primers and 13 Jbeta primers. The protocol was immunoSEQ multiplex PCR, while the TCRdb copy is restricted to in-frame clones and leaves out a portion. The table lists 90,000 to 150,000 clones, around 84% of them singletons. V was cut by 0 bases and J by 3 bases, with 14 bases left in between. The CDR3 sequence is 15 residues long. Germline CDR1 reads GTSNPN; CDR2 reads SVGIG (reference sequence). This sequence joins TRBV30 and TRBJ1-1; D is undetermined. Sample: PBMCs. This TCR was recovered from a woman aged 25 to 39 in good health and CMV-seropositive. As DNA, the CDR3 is TGTGCCTGGAGTGTACGTTCCGGGATGGACACTGAAGCTTTCTTT. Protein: CAWSVRSGMDTEAFF.